Below are 32 T cell receptor beta chains sequenced from a single sample in a study of CD8+ T cells in alopecia areata. Extraction of RNA preceded its reverse transcription into cDNA, which served as the sequencing template. Only in-frame clones appear in the TCRdb table, and some are missing; sequencing was by immunoSEQ multiplex PCR. Here the sample spans under 250,000 clones, about three fifths being singletons. Sample: CD4+ T cells sorted from blood, taken at week 0. These receptors were collected from a human donor with alopecia areata.

This clone was picked up one time. The chain carries TRBV15 and TRBJ2-3; 7 nucleotides align to TRBD2. The CDR3 loop spans 16 amino acids. The V segment lost 1 base and the J segment 1 base; nucleotides outside the gene matches: 5. Germline loops: CDR1 LNHNV, CDR2 YYDKDF (reference sequence). CDR3 loop: CATSRGREEGTDTQYF. The CDR3 DNA follows: TGTGCCACCAGCAGAGGTCGGGAGGAGGGCACAGATACGCAGTATTTT.

This sequence joins TRBV7-3 and TRBJ2-3; no clear D gene. V lost 3 bases and J lost 4, with 14 bases in between. CDR1 and CDR2 from the germline V gene are SGHTA and FQGTGA. The CDR3 consists of 15 residues. The CDR3: CASSFGRLAADTQYF. In DNA, the CDR3 is TGTGCCAGCAGCTTTGGTCGGTTGGCAGCAGATACGCAGTATTTT.

This clone showed up just a few times. V and J are TRBV6-4 and TRBJ1-6; possibly TRBD1 for D (5 bases). CDR1 is MRHNA and CDR2 is SNTAGT in the germline V gene. Trimming took off 6 bases at V and 1 base at J, with 7 bases between the two ends. This CDR3 is built from 14 residues. The DNA of the CDR3 is TGTGCCAGCAGCCGACAGTCCTATAATTCACCCCTCCACTTT. Translating it yields CASSRQSYNSPLHF.

The chain couples TRBV29-1 to TRBJ1-3, with D hard to call. Germline V gene data show CDR1 as SQVTM and CDR2 as ANQGSEA. Trimming left V 1 base short and J 1 base short, with 14 bases between. CDR3 length equals 16 residues. The DNA of the CDR3 is TGCAGCGTTGAAGGTTCGGGCGTTTCATCTGGAAACACCATATATTTT. It codes for CSVEGSGVSSGNTIYF. The full variable domain, with the rest looked up from reference TRBV29-1 and TRBJ1-3, is SAVISQKPSRDICQRGTSLTIQCQVDSQVTMMFWYRQQPGQSLTLIATANQGSEATYESGFVIDKFPISRPNLTFSTLTVSNMSPEDSSIYLCSVEGSGVSSGNTIYFGEGSWLTVV.

V usage is TRBV28 and J usage is TRBJ2-7, with 9 bases identical to TRBD1. The CDR3 runs to 15 residues. Trimming removed 8 bases from V and 5 bases from J; junction bases left unmatched: 13. From germline, CDR1 is MDHEN and CDR2 SYDVKM. The chain's CDR3 is CASPKGDRVIDEQYF. In DNA, the CDR3 is TGTGCCAGCCCTAAGGGGGACAGGGTGATTGACGAGCAGTACTTC.

This clone was seen just once. The genes are TRBV5-4 and TRBJ1-1; TRBD1 matches at 9 bases. This CDR3 region has 16 residues. CDR1 and CDR2 (germline): SGHNT, YYREEE (reference sequence). The V gene end was trimmed by 5 bases and the J gene end by 0 bases; junction bases not matched to a gene: 8. CDR3 sequence: CASRGGTGSLNTEAFF. The CDR3 bases are TGTGCCAGCAGAGGTGGGACAGGGTCGCTGAACACTGAAGCTTTCTTT.

The chain couples TRBV10-1 to TRBJ2-3; tentatively, D is TRBD2 (5 bases). In germline, CDR1 is WNHNN, CDR2 SYGVQD (reference sequence). The V gene lost 8 bases and the J gene lost 4 bases, with 7 bases spanning the gap. The CDR3 consists of 11 residues. CDR3 protein: CASGSADTQYF. CDR3 DNA: TGCGCCAGCGGTAGCGCAGATACGCAGTATTTT.

The sample holds a few counts of this clone. V and J are TRBV4-2 and TRBJ1-5; TRBD1 might be the D (5 bases). Germline V lookup: CDR1 LGHNA, CDR2 YNFKEQ. V shed 1 base and J shed 4 bases, with 11 bases lying between them. The CDR3 spans 15 residues. The DNA of the CDR3 is TGTGCCAGCAGCCAAGCCGGGACCCAAAATCAGCCCCAGCATTTT. This sequence encodes CASSQAGTQNQPQHF.

The V and J genes are TRBV11-2 and TRBJ2-1, with TRBD2 as a possible D gene (6 bases). Germline V gene lookup returns CDR1 SGHAT and CDR2 FQNNGV. The ends were cut back, 5 bases at V and 8 bases at J, with 19 bases in the middle. The CDR3 length is 15 residues. The CDR3, as DNA: TGTGCCAGCAGCCTAAGACCGGGAGTAGAGTATGAGCAGTTCTTC. It yields the protein CASSLRPGVEYEQFF.

This chain joins TRBV30 and TRBJ2-1; 8 bases align to TRBD1. J lost 10 bases, V lost 5 bases, and 7 bases had no gene match. The CDR3 consists of 12 residues. The germline CDR1 and CDR2 sequences are GTSNPN and SVGIG (reference sequence). CDR3 in amino acids: CAWVRQGLEQFF. CDR3 coding DNA: TGTGCCTGGGTAAGACAGGGGCTCGAGCAGTTCTTC.

The chain is built from TRBV7-3 and TRBJ2-6, with D perhaps TRBD1 (5 bases). Trimming took off 0 bases at V and 2 bases at J, with 11 bases between the two ends. The CDR3 runs 17 residues. Germline values: CDR1 SGHTA, CDR2 FQGTGA. In DNA form, the CDR3 reads TGTGCCAGCAGCTTAACAGGGGCGCTGCCTGGGGCCAACGTCCTGACTTTC. Translated: CASSLTGALPGANVLTF. The full variable domain, its missing parts supplied by reference TRBV7-3 and TRBJ2-6, is GAGVSQTPSNKVTEKGKYVELRCDPISGHTALYWYRQSLGQGPEFLIYFQGTGAADDSGLPNDRFFAVRPEGSVSTLKIQRTERGDSAVYLCASSLTGALPGANVLTFGAGSRLTVL.

The rearrangement links TRBV5-4 to TRBJ2-1; either TRBD1 or TRBD2 may fit D (5 bases each). The V and J ends lost 4 bases and 8 bases respectively, with 19 bases between them. CDR1 is SGHNT and CDR2 is YYREEE in the germline V gene (reference sequence). The CDR3 extends over 15 amino acids. The CDR3 sequence is CASSLRIEGSDEQFF. DNA of the CDR3: TGTGCCAGCAGCCTCCGAATCGAGGGGAGCGATGAGCAGTTCTTC.

This sequence joins TRBV27 and TRBJ1-2, with D maybe TRBD1 (6 bases). This CDR3 has 15 residues. CDR1 is MNHEY and CDR2 is SMNVEV in the germline V gene (reference sequence). V was clipped by 6 bases and J by 6 bases, with 20 bases between them. In DNA, the CDR3 is TGTGCCAGCAGCTCGCAAGGAGGGGGAATTCATGGCTACACCTTC. It yields the protein CASSSQGGGIHGYTF.

The genes are TRBV5-4 and TRBJ2-5; 7 bases align to TRBD1. The CDR3 has 14 amino acids. Germline CDR1 SGHNT, CDR2 YYREEE (reference sequence). V dropped 5 bases and J dropped 4; count of bases not matched to a gene: 8. CDR3 sequence: CASRSGQRGETQYF. The CDR3 coding sequence is TGTGCCAGCAGATCGGGACAGCGTGGAGAGACCCAGTACTTC.

J is TRBJ2-7 and V is TRBV29-1; D ambiguous. Germline assignment: CDR1 SQVTM and CDR2 ANQGSEA. V was trimmed by 1 base and J by 6 bases, leaving 10 bases between them. The CDR3 spans 12 residues. CDR3 bases: TGCAGCGTTGAAGGGGCTTCCCTCGAGCAGTACTTC. Its translation is CSVEGASLEQYF.

The rearrangement uses TRBV29-1 and TRBJ2-3, with TRBD2 matching 8 bases. The V gene end was trimmed by 3 bases and the J gene end by 6 bases; junction bases not matched to a gene: 17. Germline V gives CDR1 SQVTM, CDR2 ANQGSEA. This CDR3 contains 17 residues. DNA of the CDR3: TGCAGCGTTGATAGGAGGACAAGTTATAGCGGGATGGATACGCAGTATTTT. It translates to CSVDRRTSYSGMDTQYF.

The chain uses TRBV30 and TRBJ1-2; D gene uncertain. Germline V gene lookup returns CDR1 GTSNPN and CDR2 SVGIG (reference sequence). Trimming shortened V by 3 bases and J by 7 bases, and 15 bases separated the two germline ends. CDR3 length equals 13 residues. CDR3 nucleotide sequence: TGTGCCTGGAGCGTGCAAGGCCTCAGTGGCTACACCTTC. Translating gives CAWSVQGLSGYTF.

Here the CDR3 reads CASSKGQGKDYNEQFF. CDR3 nucleotide sequence: TGCGCCAGCAGCAAGGGACAGGGAAAGGACTACAATGAGCAGTTCTTC. This chain links TRBV5-1 with TRBJ2-1; 9 bases agree with TRBD1. This CDR3 is built from 16 residues. J gave up 3 bases and V 4 bases, and 8 bases lay outside the gene matches. The germline V gene has CDR1 SGHRS and CDR2 YFSETQ. Using reference TRBV5-1 and TRBJ2-1 for the parts outside the CDR3, the full variable domain is KAGVTQTPRYLIKTRGQQVTLSCSPISGHRSVSWYQQTPGQGLQFLFEYFSETQRNKGNFPGRFSGRQFSNSRSEMNVSTLELGDSALYLCASSKGQGKDYNEQFFGPGTRLTVL.

The chain combines TRBV16 with TRBJ1-6; D gene unclear. The CDR3 covers 13 residues. From germline, CDR1 is KGHSY and CDR2 FQNENV. V lost 2 bases and J 10 bases, leaving 9 bases between the germline ends. In DNA, the CDR3 is TGTGCCAGCAGCCAAACCGAGCGATCACCCCTCCACTTT. Its translation is CASSQTERSPLHF.

This rearrangement joins TRBV7-8 to TRBJ2-2; possibly TRBD2 for D (6 bases). This CDR3 has 16 residues. Deletions cut 5 bases from V and 1 base from J, with 14 bases between. CDR1 is SGHVS, CDR2 FQNEAQ, per germline. The CDR3 spells CASSPREAGNTGELFF. As DNA, the CDR3 is TGTGCCAGCAGCCCACGGGAAGCGGGGAACACCGGGGAGCTGTTTTTT.

The J gene is TRBJ2-3, the V gene TRBV12-5, with D maybe TRBD2 (7 bases). V lost 7 bases and J lost 3, with 17 bases in between. CDR3 length equals 15 residues. CDR1 and CDR2 (germline): LGHNT, FRNRAP. The CDR3 loop reads CASAEGGGGTDTQYF. CDR3 DNA: TGTGCTAGTGCCGAGGGGGGAGGGGGAACAGATACGCAGTATTTT. Using reference TRBV12-5 and TRBJ2-3 for the parts outside the CDR3, the full variable domain is DARVTQTPRHKVTEMGQEVTMRCQPILGHNTVFWYRQTMMQGLELLAYFRNRAPLDDSGMPKDRFSAEMPDATLATLKIQPSEPRDSAVYFCASAEGGGGTDTQYFGPGTRLTVL.

Details on this clone: Distinct nucleotide sequences in the sample also encode this CDR3. The rearrangement joins TRBV4-1 to TRBJ2-5, with D uncertain. Germline CDR1 MGHRA, CDR2 YSYEKL. The CDR3 has 13 residues. The ends were cut back, 0 bases at V and 5 bases at J, with 7 bases in the middle. In DNA form, the CDR3 reads TGCGCCAGCAGCCAAGATGGGCGGGAGACCCAGTACTTC. Translated: CASSQDGRETQYF.

J is TRBJ1-5 and V is TRBV29-1; D is unclear. This CDR3 is 12 amino acids long. Between the trimmed V and J ends, which lost 5 bases and 2 bases, there was a span of 7 bases. CDR1 is SQVTM and CDR2 is ANQGSEA in the germline V gene. The CDR3 here is CSVKDGNQPQHF. As DNA, the CDR3 is TGCAGCGTTAAGGATGGCAATCAGCCCCAGCATTTT.

The genes are TRBV6-5 and TRBJ1-6; 9 bases are shared with TRBD1. The CDR3 runs 13 residues. Germline CDR1 MNHEY, CDR2 SVGAGI. Trimming cost V 7 bases and J 9 bases; bases outside gene matches: 4. The CDR3 region is CASNRDRVSPLHF. CDR3 DNA: TGTGCCAGCAACCGGGACAGGGTTTCACCCCTCCACTTT.

This clone turned up a few times. The CDR3 is CASSQIGTGAEQYF. For the CDR3, the DNA is TGCGCCAGCAGCCAAATTGGGACAGGGGCCGAGCAGTACTTC. The chain employs TRBV4-1 and TRBJ2-7; TRBD1 matches 10 bases. The V gene end was trimmed by 2 bases and the J gene end by 6 bases; junction bases not matched to a gene: 4. The CDR3 consists of 14 residues. CDR1 and CDR2 (germline): MGHRA, YSYEKL.

This clone was seen more than once but under ten times. This rearrangement joins TRBV4-1 to TRBJ2-5; no reliable D call. This CDR3 has 15 residues. Germline CDR1 is MGHRA and CDR2 is YSYEKL. V was trimmed by 0 bases and J by 0 bases, leaving 8 bases between them. CDR3 loop: CASSQEGRNQETQYF. Written as DNA, the CDR3 is TGCGCCAGCAGCCAAGAAGGGCGGAACCAAGAGACCCAGTACTTC.

This clone was seen a single time. J is TRBJ2-7 and V is TRBV30; possible D gene TRBD1, 6 bases. Germline loops: CDR1 GTSNPN, CDR2 SVGIG (reference sequence). The CDR3 totals 12 residues. Trimming took 8 bases from V and 1 from J, leaving 12 bases between them. The CDR3: CAGGRRSYEQYF. The CDR3 DNA follows: TGTGCCGGGGGCAGGCGATCCTACGAGCAGTACTTC.

This clone was found a few times. This rearrangement joins TRBV7-8 to TRBJ2-1; no clear D gene. Germline V gene data show CDR1 as SGHVS and CDR2 as FQNEAQ. This CDR3 has 16 amino acids. The V and J ends lost 3 bases and 0 bases respectively, with 12 bases between them. This CDR3 reads CASSFRYGGSYNEQFF. The DNA for the CDR3 is TGTGCCAGCAGCTTTAGGTACGGCGGCTCCTACAATGAGCAGTTCTTC.

The gene calls are TRBV7-3 and TRBJ2-3; D not resolved. With 5 bases removed from V and 8 bases from J, the gap between germline ends came to 11 bases. In germline, CDR1 is SGHTA, CDR2 FQGTGA. There are 12 residues in the CDR3. The CDR3 DNA follows: TGTGCCAGCAGCCTCCAGTGGGGTACGCAGTATTTT. It specifies CASSLQWGTQYF.

The chain carries TRBV29-1 and TRBJ1-4; the D gene is possibly TRBD1 (6 bases). Trimming stripped 7 bases from V and 12 bases from J, with 21 bases between. Germline lookup yields CDR1 SQVTM and CDR2 ANQGSEA. This CDR3 is 13 amino acids long. CDR3 sequence: CSALGGDLRELFF. For the CDR3, the DNA is TGCAGCGCCCTAGGGGGGGACCTAAGGGAACTGTTTTTT.

This clone was detected only a few times. The chain combines TRBV5-1 with TRBJ2-3; tentatively, D is TRBD1 or TRBD2 (5 bases each). The CDR3 has 13 residues. Germline V gene lookup returns CDR1 SGHRS and CDR2 YFSETQ. Trimming pared 4 bases from V and 2 bases from J, leaving 8 bases between. CDR3 coding DNA: TGCGCCAGCAGCCTTGGGACCACAGATACGCAGTATTTT. As protein: CASSLGTTDTQYF.

Note on this clone: An end of the junction differs from the germline gene, which may be a read error. Here the CDR3 DNA reads TGTGCCAGCAGTTACTCGATTCGAGCACCACCCCATTTT. This sequence encodes CASSYSIRAPPHF. This chain connects TRBV6-5 to TRBJ1-4; D remains unclear. CDR1 and CDR2 (germline): MNHEY, SVGAGI. The CDR3 extends over 13 amino acids.